This TCR beta chain was sequenced for a study of T-cell reconstitution after alpha-beta-depleted transplantation in children. This clonotype has only a few counts. Researchers prepared the TCRbeta library using unique molecular identifiers, the study reports. TCRdb reprocessed the PCR reads via MiXCR and lists one record per CDR3 protein. Of 380,000 or so distinct CDR3 sequences detected, less than 15% appear once; the ten largest clones hold approximately 4.2%. Germline trimming cut 5 bases from V and 2 bases from J; bases unmatched to any gene: 4. Germline V gives CDR1 SGHNT, CDR2 YENEEA. The CDR3 is 14 residues long.

The sequenced sample was PBMCs, obtained from the stem cell graft. The chain combines TRBV11-3 with TRBJ2-3; 7 bases line up with TRBD2. This receptor was taken from a human donor who donated a stem cell graft to a child with Fanconi anemia. CDR3 residues: CASSGGGVTDTQYF. CDR3 nucleotide sequence: TGTGCCAGCAGCGGCGGGGGAGTCACAGATACGCAGTATTTT.